A single T cell receptor (beta chain) is shown here with its context. Assay used: immunoSEQ multiplex PCR; TCRdb lists only in-frame clones, some missing. This sample has about 23,000 clones, with around 83% found just once. This specimen comes from a study of blood T cell repertoires in COVID-19. Study background: T cells, B-cell-depleted T cells, or PBMCs provided the cDNA or gDNA that served as material.

This TCR came from a man in his 70s with acute or convalescent COVID-19. Sequenced material: peripheral blood.

CDR3 amino acids: CASSQDRGRSGDNEQFF. CDR3 nucleotide sequence: TGCGCCAGCAGCCAAGATCGGGGGCGGAGCGGGGATAATGAGCAGTTCTTC. The rearrangement links TRBV4-1 to TRBJ2-1; tentative D call: TRBD2 (7 bases). In germline, CDR1 is MGHRA, CDR2 YSYEKL. Deletions cut 0 bases from V and 7 bases from J, with 19 bases between. CDR3 length: 17 residues.